The T cell receptor (beta chain) described here comes from a study of regulatory T cells in long-lasting Graves disease. The length of the CDR3 is 13 residues. Germline-derived CDR1 and CDR2 are MNHEY and SMNVEV (reference sequence). V gave up 3 bases and J gave up 5 bases, with 10 bases separating them. Building of the TCR beta libraries involved iRepertoire HTBI primers and Arm-PCR of CDR3 regions. Using its own MiXCR run on the multiplex PCR reads, TCRdb lists one record per CDR3 protein. Of about 460,000 distinct CDR3 sequences in the sample, 20% to 25% were seen once. Time point reported: persistent/refractory GD, antithyroid drugs over 5 years with positive TRAb. Scientists built the TCR library using RNA that was extracted from PBMCs. Findings and limits, study-wide: Having only a small sample size may have limited accuracy.

Turning to this clonotype: Its antigen remains unknown.

The starting material was peripheral blood mononuclear cells (PBMCs), obtained when the disease was refractory, from a patient treated with antithyroid drugs. The rearrangement uses TRBV27 and TRBJ2-5; D not certain. This receptor was obtained from a female donor with Graves disease. The CDR3 is CASSFESGETQYF. CDR3 DNA sequence: TGTGCCAGCAGTTTCGAGAGTGGGGAGACCCAGTACTTC.